The next 26 T cell receptor beta chains were all read from a single sample in a study of T cells in Graves' hyperthyroidism and ophthalmopathy. Authors of the study amplified TCR beta CDR3 regions from RNA transcripts. The HTBI primer set served for first-round RT-PCR of the TCR CDR3. TCRdb used MiXCR to reprocess the multiplex PCR reads, holding one entry per CDR3 protein. The top ten hold 25% to 35% of the sample, which has 300,000 to 450,000 distinct CDR3 sequences, more than 15% seen once. Sequenced sample: blood. These receptors were collected from a woman under 30 with Graves' hyperthyroidism that later progressed to Graves' ophthalmopathy.

The chain employs TRBV7-9 and TRBJ2-7; possibly TRBD1 for D (6 bases). This CDR3 spans 14 amino acids. Germline loops: CDR1 SEHNR, CDR2 FQNEAQ (reference sequence). V lost 4 bases to trimming and J lost 2 bases, with 12 bases between them. The CDR3 bases are TGTGCCAGCAGCTCGCGACGGACAGCCTACGAGCAGTACTTC. Translating gives CASSSRRTAYEQYF.

The chain combines TRBV6-2 or TRBV6-3 with TRBJ2-3; D is uncertain. V was pared by 0 bases and J by 5 bases, with 6 bases between. CDR1 and CDR2 (germline): MNHEY, SVGEGT. The CDR3 is 13 residues long. The CDR3, as DNA: TGTGCCAGCAGTTACTCGACCGGAGATACGCAGTATTTT. This codes for CASSYSTGDTQYF.

The table lists this clonotype with many counts. The chain employs TRBV7-9 and TRBJ2-7, with TRBD1 matching 7 bases. The CDR3 length is 15 residues. J was trimmed by 5 bases and V by 2 bases; bases with no gene match: 9. CDR1 and CDR2 (germline): SEHNR, FQNEAQ (reference sequence). CDR3 amino acids: CASSLPGQLFDEQYF. Here the CDR3 DNA reads TGTGCCAGCAGCTTACCGGGACAGCTCTTCGACGAGCAGTACTTC.

This clonotype has at least ten counts. The chain combines TRBV27 with TRBJ1-1; TRBD1 is a possible D gene (6 bases). The CDR3 loop spans 14 amino acids. Between the trimmed V and J ends, which lost 5 bases and 4 bases, there was a span of 14 bases. From germline, CDR1 is MNHEY and CDR2 SMNVEV (reference sequence). The CDR3 DNA reads as TGTGCCAGCAGTGAGGGGGTTTCTGGCACTGAAGCTTTCTTT. Amino acid sequence: CASSEGVSGTEAFF.

The V gene is TRBV6-5, the J gene TRBJ2-3, with 9 bases identical to TRBD2. The ends lost 0 bases at V and 1 base at J; junction bases unmatched: 5. CDR1 and CDR2 from the germline V gene are MNHEY and SVGAGI. The CDR3 totals 17 residues. The CDR3 sequence is CASSYSPTSGGTDTQYF. The CDR3 nucleotides read TGTGCCAGCAGTTACTCACCGACTAGCGGAGGCACAGATACGCAGTATTTT.

This clonotype was seen ten or more times. The chain couples TRBV7-9 to TRBJ2-7; the D gene is possibly TRBD2 (6 bases). Trimming left V 4 bases short and J 1 base short, with 17 bases between. Germline V gene lookup returns CDR1 SEHNR and CDR2 FQNEAQ (reference sequence). The CDR3 contains 16 residues. The DNA for the CDR3 is TGTGCCAGCAGCTCCCGGGTGGGAGGCCTTTCCTACGAGCAGTACTTC. Translation gives CASSSRVGGLSYEQYF.

This clonotype was counted at least ten times. The genes are TRBV6-1 and TRBJ1-1; D is ambiguous. The CDR3 spans 14 residues. The V gene's germline CDR1 is MNHNS and CDR2 SASEGT. Trimming shortened V by 6 bases and J by 3 bases, and 14 bases separated the two germline ends. The chain's CDR3 is CASRRVVADTEAFF. In DNA, the CDR3 is TGTGCCAGCAGGCGCGTGGTAGCGGACACTGAAGCTTTCTTT.

This clonotype was observed at least ten times. The rearrangement uses TRBV28 and TRBJ2-7; D possibly corresponds to TRBD2 (5 bases). Looked up from germline, CDR1 is MDHEN and CDR2 is SYDVKM. The V end lost 2 bases, the J end lost 2 bases, and 13 bases lay between the germline ends. This CDR3 contains 15 residues. The CDR3 region has the DNA TGTGCCAGCAGTTTACTAGCTGTGTCCACCTACGAGCAGTACTTC. It yields the protein CASSLLAVSTYEQYF.

A note on this clonotype: A read error may explain this, as a much larger clone is one base away. This sequence joins TRBV20-1 and TRBJ1-6; D not resolved. From germline, CDR1 is DFQATT and CDR2 SNEGSKA (reference sequence). The CDR3 spans 13 residues. CDR3 coding DNA: TGCAGTGCTAGAGGGGTCTTAAATTCACCCCCCCACTTT. Translating gives CSARGVLNSPPHF.

The genes are TRBV5-1 and TRBJ2-5, with a possible D match to TRBD1 (5 bases). Per germline, CDR1 SGHRS and CDR2 YFSETQ. Deletions cut 4 bases from V and 1 base from J, with 11 bases between. The CDR3 covers 14 residues. The CDR3 region is CASSLQGSQETQYF. The CDR3 bases are TGCGCCAGCAGCCTTCAGGGTTCCCAAGAGACCCAGTACTTC.

This rearrangement joins TRBV4-2 to TRBJ2-3; D might be TRBD2 (5 bases). CDR3 length equals 17 residues. V lost 2 bases and J lost 2, with 17 bases in between. In germline, CDR1 is LGHNA, CDR2 YNFKEQ. In DNA form, the CDR3 reads TGTGCCAGCAGCCAACATCATACGGGGAGCAACACAGATACGCAGTATTTT. Its translation: CASSQHHTGSNTDTQYF.

The V gene is TRBV9, the J gene TRBJ2-2, with unresolved D. V shed 2 bases and J shed 4 bases, with 3 bases lying between them. The germline gives CDR1 SGDLS, CDR2 YYNGEE. There are 12 residues in the CDR3. CDR3 residues: CASSVPTGELFF. Here the CDR3 DNA reads TGTGCCAGCAGCGTCCCCACCGGGGAGCTGTTTTTT.

This chain links TRBV6-9 with TRBJ2-2; no reliable D call. There are 14 residues in the CDR3. Per the germline V gene, CDR1 is MNHGY and CDR2 is SVAAGI. The germline V and J ends were trimmed by 2 bases and 2 bases, with 6 bases remaining between them. This chain's CDR3 is CASSYPKNTGELFF. CDR3 nucleotide sequence: TGTGCCAGCAGTTATCCCAAAAACACCGGGGAGCTGTTTTTT.

This clonotype was found many times. The V and J genes are TRBV4-1 and TRBJ1-5; D is undetermined. The CDR3 is 15 residues long. CDR1 and CDR2 from the germline V gene are MGHRA and YSYEKL. V was pared by 0 bases and J by 4 bases, with 10 bases between. In DNA form, the CDR3 reads TGCGCCAGCAGCCAAGATTCGGTCAGTAATCAGCCCCAGCATTTT. Its protein product is CASSQDSVSNQPQHF.

This clonotype appeared a few times. This chain joins TRBV2 and TRBJ1-1, with no clear D. The CDR3 totals 15 residues. Germline V CDR1 and CDR2: SNHLY, FYNNEI. V was cut by 6 bases and J by 6 bases, with 20 bases left in between. Here the CDR3 reads CASRTYRGPMAEAFF. The CDR3 nucleotides read TGTGCCAGCAGGACCTACAGAGGCCCTATGGCTGAAGCTTTCTTT.

This clonotype was detected ten times or more. This chain uses TRBV12-3 or TRBV12-4 with TRBJ1-3; maybe TRBD1 (5 bases). This CDR3 spans 14 amino acids. The V gene lost 6 bases and the J gene lost 2 bases, with 11 bases spanning the gap. The CDR3 DNA follows: TGTGCCAGCAGCCCCGGGGGGGCTGGAAACACCATATATTTT. Translating it yields CASSPGGAGNTIYF.

This clonotype was detected many times. J is TRBJ2-1 and V is TRBV27; 12 nucleotides align to TRBD2. The germline V gene has CDR1 MNHEY and CDR2 SMNVEV (reference sequence). The CDR3 spans 18 residues. Trimming removed 4 bases from V and 0 bases from J; junction bases left unmatched: 7. Here the CDR3 reads CASSSGLAGESSYNEQFF. Written as DNA, the CDR3 is TGTGCCAGCAGTTCGGGACTAGCGGGTGAAAGCTCCTACAATGAGCAGTTCTTC.

This clonotype showed up just a few times. CDR3 sequence reads: CASSQRELSNQPQHF. The CDR3 DNA sequence: TGCGCCAGCAGCCAGAGAGAACTCAGCAATCAGCCCCAGCATTTT. The chain carries TRBV4-1 and TRBJ1-5; D is ambiguous. The CDR3 extends over 15 amino acids. Trimming left V 3 bases short and J 1 base short, with 10 bases between. CDR1 and CDR2 (germline): MGHRA, YSYEKL.

This clonotype was picked up many times. CDR3 residues: CASSETGQPIYEQYF. The CDR3 nucleotides are TGTGCCAGCAGTGAGACGGGACAGCCCATCTACGAGCAGTACTTC. The V call is TRBV2, the J call TRBJ2-7; 7 bases are a match to TRBD1. V lost 3 bases to trimming and J lost 3 bases; unmatched junction nucleotides: 8. Germline CDR1 reads SNHLY; CDR2 reads FYNNEI. The length of the CDR3 is 15 residues.

This clonotype was found many times. The rearrangement joins TRBV2 to TRBJ2-5; 8 positions match TRBD1. V was pared by 6 bases and J by 1 base, with 7 bases of the junction left unmatched. The CDR3 extends over 15 amino acids. From germline, CDR1 is SNHLY and CDR2 FYNNEI. The CDR3 nucleotides read TGTGCCAGCAGGCAAATGGGACAGGCCCAAGAGACCCAGTACTTC. This sequence encodes CASRQMGQAQETQYF.

This clonotype was seen repeatedly, ten times or more. This chain uses TRBV28 with TRBJ2-5; 7 bases fit TRBD1. This CDR3 has 13 amino acids. Germline CDR1 and CDR2: MDHEN and SYDVKM. With 6 bases clipped from V and 5 bases from J, the junction kept 6 bases outside the gene matches. The CDR3 sequence is CASRQTGSETQYF. The CDR3 nucleotides read TGTGCCAGCAGGCAGACAGGGAGCGAGACCCAGTACTTC.

This clonotype showed up many times. This chain joins TRBV20-1 and TRBJ2-3; D is unclear. The ends were cut back, 2 bases at V and 2 bases at J, with 5 bases in the middle. This CDR3 has 12 residues. The V gene's germline CDR1 is DFQATT and CDR2 SNEGSKA (reference sequence). The CDR3 region has the DNA TGCAGTGCTAGACACTACACAGATACGCAGTATTTT. This encodes CSARHYTDTQYF.

In its sample, this clonotype was seen a few times. The chain couples TRBV28 to TRBJ2-2, with 8 bases fitting TRBD1. The CDR3 spans 15 residues. The V segment lost 5 bases and the J segment 0 bases; nucleotides outside the gene matches: 2. Germline CDR1 and CDR2: MDHEN and SYDVKM. This CDR3 reads CASSTGGTNTGELFF. The CDR3 DNA reads TGTGCCAGCAGTACAGGGGGGACGAACACCGGGGAGCTGTTTTTT.

This clonotype appeared a few times. The chain joins TRBV20-1 to TRBJ1-5, with D possibly matching TRBD1 (5 bases). The CDR3 consists of 13 residues. Deletions cut 6 bases from V and 5 bases from J, with 14 bases between. Germline CDR1 reads DFQATT; CDR2 reads SNEGSKA (reference sequence). CDR3 in DNA: TGCAGTGCCCAGGACACCGCCGATCAGCCCCAGCATTTT. The encoded protein is CSAQDTADQPQHF.

This clonotype came up a few times. The V and J genes are TRBV9 and TRBJ2-1; TRBD2 matches at 12 bases. Trimming took 3 bases from V and 7 from J; bases not matched to a gene: 5. The CDR3 loop spans 15 amino acids. Germline V CDR1 and CDR2: SGDLS, YYNGEE. CDR3 residues: CASSDRLAGANEQFF. CDR3 in DNA: TGTGCCAGCAGCGACCGACTAGCGGGAGCGAATGAGCAGTTCTTC.

This clonotype has only a few counts. V and J are TRBV4-2 and TRBJ1-1; D is possibly TRBD1 (6 bases). The V end was cut by 4 bases, the J end by 0 bases, with 15 bases between. The CDR3 sequence is 16 residues long. Germline V gene data show CDR1 as LGHNA and CDR2 as YNFKEQ. The CDR3 loop reads CASSPILGGLNTEAFF. The CDR3 DNA follows: TGTGCCAGCAGCCCTATTCTGGGGGGGCTGAACACTGAAGCTTTCTTT.